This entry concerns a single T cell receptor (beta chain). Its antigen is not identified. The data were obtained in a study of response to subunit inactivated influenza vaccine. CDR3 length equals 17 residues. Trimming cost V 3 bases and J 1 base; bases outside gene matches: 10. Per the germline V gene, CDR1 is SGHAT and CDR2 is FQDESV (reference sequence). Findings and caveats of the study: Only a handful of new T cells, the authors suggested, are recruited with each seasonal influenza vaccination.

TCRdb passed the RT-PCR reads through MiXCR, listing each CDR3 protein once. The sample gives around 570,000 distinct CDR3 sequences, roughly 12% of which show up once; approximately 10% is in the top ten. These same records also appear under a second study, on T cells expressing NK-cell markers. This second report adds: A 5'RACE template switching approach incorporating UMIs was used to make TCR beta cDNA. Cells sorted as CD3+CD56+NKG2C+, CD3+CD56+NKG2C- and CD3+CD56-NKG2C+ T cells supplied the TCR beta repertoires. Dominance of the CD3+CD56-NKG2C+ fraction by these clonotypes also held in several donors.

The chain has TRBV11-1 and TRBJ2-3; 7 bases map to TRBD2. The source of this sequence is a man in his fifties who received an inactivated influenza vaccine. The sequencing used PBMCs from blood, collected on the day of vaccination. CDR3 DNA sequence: TGTGCCAGCAGCTTGAGAAGATCGGGGGGAGGCACAGATACGCAGTATTTT. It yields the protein CASSLRRSGGGTDTQYF.